What follows is one T cell receptor beta chain and its context. Generated by immunoSEQ multiplex PCR, the TCRdb table keeps only in-frame clones and is missing some. The sample carries 8,000 to 9,000 clones, roughly 88% recorded once. This sample is part of a study of technical replicates of blood from a few donors. CDR3 length: 17 residues. CDR1 MDHEN and CDR2 SYDVKM come from the germline V gene. V lost 4 bases and J lost 3, with 22 bases in between. The chain links TRBV28 to TRBJ2-7; D gene ambiguous. The origin of this receptor is a human donor in good health. Sequenced material: PBMCs. This CDR3 is CASSSPRLAVFDYEQYF. The CDR3 nucleotides read TGTGCCAGCAGTTCCCCCCGCCTCGCAGTGTTCGACTACGAGCAGTACTTC.